The 17 T cell receptor beta chains in this list originate from one sample, sequenced in a study of T cells in tuberculosis. Indicated time point: new active TB diagnosis, blood taken before or within 7 days of starting treatment. Method: immunoSEQ multiplex PCR; TCRdb's copy keeps in-frame clones and lacks some. In the table there are tens of thousands of clones, roughly nine tenths of which are singletons. Sequences were derived from PBMCs, sampled at tuberculosis diagnosis. These receptors were taken from an adult with tuberculosis.

In this sample, this clone turned up once. V is TRBV6-4 and J is TRBJ2-1; TRBD2 agrees at 7 bases. From germline, CDR1 is MRHNA and CDR2 SNTAGT. The CDR3 consists of 15 residues. The V and J ends lost 4 bases and 4 bases, in that order; junction bases with no gene match: 7. The chain's CDR3 is CASSVQRGGYNEQFF. DNA of the CDR3: TGTGCCAGCAGTGTACAGCGGGGAGGGTACAATGAGCAGTTCTTC.

The J gene is TRBJ1-1, the V gene TRBV5-1; unclear D gene. Germline V gene data show CDR1 as SGHRS and CDR2 as YFSETQ. The CDR3 loop spans 16 amino acids. The V gene lost 0 bases and the J gene lost 0 bases, with 12 bases spanning the gap. CDR3 region: CASSLASAGLNTEAFF. The CDR3 DNA reads as TGCGCCAGCAGCTTGGCCTCGGCAGGTTTGAACACTGAAGCTTTCTTT. The complete variable domain, with remaining parts taken from reference TRBV5-1 and TRBJ1-1, reads KAGVTQTPRYLIKTRGQQVTLSCSPISGHRSVSWYQQTPGQGLQFLFEYFSETQRNKGNFPGRFSGRQFSNSRSEMNVSTLELGDSALYLCASSLASAGLNTEAFFGQGTRLTVV.

This clone has more than one count but fewer than ten. The chain employs TRBV19 and TRBJ2-3; the match to TRBD2 covers 16 bases. V shed 6 bases and J 1 base; nucleotides not matched to a gene: 13. The V gene's germline CDR1 is LNHDA and CDR2 SQIVND (reference sequence). This CDR3 has 20 amino acids. DNA for the CDR3: TGTGCCAGTAGCCCGGTAGGGACTAGCGGGGGGGCCTATGGCACAGATACGCAGTATTTT. Amino acids: CASSPVGTSGGAYGTDTQYF. The variable domain in full, completed from reference TRBV19 and TRBJ2-3, reads DGGITQSPKYLFRKEGQNVTLSCEQNLNHDAMYWYRQDPGQGLRLIYYSQIVNDFQKGDIAEGYSVSREKKESFPLTVTSAQKNPTAFYLCASSPVGTSGGAYGTDTQYFGPGTRLTVL.

The chain combines TRBV5-6 with TRBJ2-3; 9 nucleotides align to TRBD2. J lost 9 bases, V lost 4 bases, and 15 bases had no gene match. Germline CDR1 and CDR2: SGHDT and YYEEEE. CDR3 size: 16 residues. The CDR3 loop is CASSPEAGRGGKTQYF. In nucleotides, the CDR3 is TGTGCCAGCAGCCCTGAAGCGGGGCGGGGGGGCAAAACGCAGTATTTT.

The chain employs TRBV19 and TRBJ1-3; weak D call: TRBD1 (5 bases). Deletions cut 9 bases from V and 8 bases from J, with 20 bases between. Germline V gene sequence: CDR1 LNHDA, CDR2 SQIVND (reference sequence). The CDR3 contains 14 residues. The CDR3 is CASSTGASGDTIYF. The DNA of the CDR3 is TGTGCCAGCAGCACGGGAGCGTCGGGGGACACCATATATTTT.

This rearrangement joins TRBV28 to TRBJ1-1; 8 nucleotides line up with TRBD1. The germline gives CDR1 MDHEN, CDR2 SYDVKM. The J segment lost 11 bases and the V segment lost 7 bases, leaving 6 bases of the junction unmatched. The CDR3 extends over 11 amino acids. Here the CDR3 reads CASTSTGGAFF. DNA for the CDR3: TGTGCCAGCACCTCCACAGGGGGGGCTTTCTTT.

The rearrangement joins TRBV7-2 to TRBJ1-2; 10 bases line up with TRBD1. Germline V gives CDR1 SGHTA, CDR2 FQGNSA. After removal of 3 bases from V and 5 bases from J, the junction contained 3 bases not matched to a gene. The CDR3 runs 14 residues. The CDR3 nucleotides read TGTGCCAGCAGCTTTGACAGGGGGCCGTATGGCTACACCTTC. Encoded protein: CASSFDRGPYGYTF.

J is TRBJ2-7 and V is TRBV2, with D uncertain. Trimming took 5 bases from V and 2 from J, leaving 13 bases between them. Germline CDR1 and CDR2: SNHLY and FYNNEI. The CDR3 runs 14 residues. DNA for the CDR3: TGTGCCAGCAGTACCCAGACTGTACCCTACGAGCAGTACTTC. Translated: CASSTQTVPYEQYF.

There are a few counts of this clone. This rearrangement joins TRBV14 to TRBJ2-7; D may be TRBD1 (6 bases). Germline V gives CDR1 SGHDN, CDR2 FVKESK. V was cut by 2 bases and J by 7 bases, with 18 bases left in between. The CDR3 is 15 residues long. This CDR3 reads CASSQYFQGPREQYF. In nucleotides, the CDR3 is TGTGCCAGCAGCCAATACTTCCAGGGGCCGAGGGAGCAGTACTTC.

The chain employs TRBV2 and TRBJ2-5; 11 positions agree with TRBD2. The trim removed 7 bases at V and 1 base at J, leaving 5 bases unmatched. The CDR3 contains 15 residues. Looked up from germline, CDR1 is SNHLY and CDR2 is FYNNEI. The CDR3 sequence: CASKKTSGAQETQYF. CDR3 DNA sequence: TGTGCCAGCAAGAAGACTAGCGGGGCCCAAGAGACCCAGTACTTC.

The J gene is TRBJ2-5, the V gene TRBV6-5; a possible D gene is TRBD2 (5 bases). Gene TRBJ2-7 matches the end of the DNA better, so the J call may be wrong. From germline, CDR1 is MNHEY and CDR2 SVGAGI. The CDR3 is made up of 13 amino acids. CDR3 in DNA: TGTGCCACCGGGGTGGGGATGGACTACGAGCAGTACTTC. Its translation: CATGVGMDYEQYF.

J is TRBJ2-5 and V is TRBV4-1, with 8 bases matching TRBD2. CDR3 size: 12 residues. Germline CDR1 MGHRA, CDR2 YSYEKL. J lost 9 bases, V lost 2 bases, and 2 bases had no gene match. The CDR3 nucleotides read TGCGCCAGCAGCCAACCAGCGGGGGCCCAGTACTTC. Residues: CASSQPAGAQYF.

The J gene is TRBJ1-1, the V gene TRBV7-6; D perhaps matches TRBD1 (5 bases). This CDR3 spans 13 amino acids. Trimming shortened V by 3 bases and J by 4 bases, and 9 bases separated the two germline ends. Germline assignment: CDR1 SGHVS and CDR2 FNYEAQ. CDR3 amino acids: CASSFERGTEAFF. The CDR3 DNA sequence: TGTGCCAGCAGCTTCGAAAGGGGCACTGAAGCTTTCTTT.

This clone has just one count. The chain couples TRBV29-1 to TRBJ2-2, with 7 bases matching TRBD1. V lost 6 bases and J lost 4; bases outside the gene matches: 5. CDR1 is SQVTM and CDR2 is ANQGSEA in the germline V gene. This CDR3 has 13 residues. CDR3 DNA: TGCAGCGTGAGGGACAGCCTCACCGGGGAGCTGTTTTTT. Translation: CSVRDSLTGELFF.

The rearrangement joins TRBV11-2 to TRBJ2-3; the D gene is possibly TRBD2 (7 bases). This CDR3 is 17 amino acids long. The V gene lost 1 base and the J gene lost 0 bases, with 14 bases spanning the gap. Germline V CDR1 and CDR2: SGHAT, FQNNGV. CDR3 sequence: CASSLGGGASSTDTQYF. CDR3 nucleotides: TGTGCCAGCAGCTTAGGTGGGGGGGCGTCTAGCACAGATACGCAGTATTTT.

CDR3 sequence: CASSLGGLRGETQYF. CDR3 in DNA: TGTGCCAGCAGCTTAGGGGGGCTAAGGGGAGAGACCCAGTACTTC. This chain joins TRBV7-9 and TRBJ2-5; a possible D gene is TRBD1 (6 bases). V gave up 1 base and J gave up 4 bases, with 13 bases separating them. The CDR3 length is 15 residues. CDR1 SEHNR and CDR2 FQNEAQ come from the germline V gene (reference sequence).

V gene TRBV5-6 combines with J gene TRBJ2-3, with D maybe TRBD2 (5 bases). The CDR3 is 16 residues long. Germline CDR1 SGHDT, CDR2 YYEEEE. V lost 3 bases, J lost 3 bases, and 17 bases lay in between. The CDR3 is CASSSERHPVTDTQYF. CDR3 bases: TGTGCCAGCAGCTCCGAGCGGCACCCCGTAACAGATACGCAGTATTTT.